This paragraph covers one T cell receptor (beta chain) sequence. The antigen it recognizes is unknown. No qualities accompany the bases; no much larger clone lies one base away. The data derive from a study of human versus mouse CDR3 diversity and MHC coevolution (TCRdb year 2017). About the study as a whole: The immunoSEQ assay was reported to detect one in 200,000 T cells and to minimize amplification bias from multiplex PCR. Valid reads per sample ranged from about 5.5 x 10^6 to 1.8 x 10^7 across mouse and human samples. Repertoires of human naive CD4 T cells were used as a reference for TCR selection on multiple MHC II alleles and were compared against human-TCR-locus transgenic mice carrying single MHC II. Three healthy volunteer blood donors made up the human cohort, with one aged 30 to 40, one aged 40 to 50 and one aged 60 to 70 at collection.

Here V drops 6 bases and J drops 1 base, and the junction holds 5 bases not matched to any gene. CDR1 and CDR2 were assigned from the germline V gene as SGHNT and YENEEA. The CDR3 covers 14 residues, taking in both the cysteine and the phenylalanine. CDR3 DNA is the only sequence kept; it has 42 bases, read in frame from the first base. Naive CD4 T cells, defined as CD45RO-negative and CD62L-positive, were isolated from PBMCs by fluorescence-activated cell sorting. About 50 ml of fresh peripheral blood was drawn per donor, and PBMCs were isolated by Ficoll density centrifugation. All samples were sorted on a FACSAria III instrument and reached purity above 85%. The QIAGEN blood and tissue kit was used to extract genomic DNA from the sorted cells, and that DNA was then quantified on a NanoDrop 1000. Using multiplex PCR of genomic DNA, the immunoSEQ platform deep sequenced and quantified the TCR alpha and beta chains. As for the original processing: IMGT gene and region definitions were used for annotation of the TCR sequences. Out-of-frame rearrangements were taken as a proxy for the preselection repertoire and were compared with in-frame clonotypes. The iCHAO1 estimator provided with the immunoSEQ platform was used to estimate repertoire size. Clonal inequality was measured with a Gini index on in-frame amino acid clonotypes, based on the Lorenz curve. The intersect function in the R package tcR was used to count shared clonotypes, while the Jaccard index served to score similarity. The R prcomp function was used without normalization to run principal component analysis of V, J and V-J usage frequencies. TCRdb took over this immuneACCESS table, retaining in-frame rearrangements with V and J assigned. Such tables are incomplete; in checked studies, under half of the missing clones stem from an unresolved V gene, and the remainder is unexplained. The V and J calls and the clone size are those of that table, but D and trimming were determined from the DNA. For this sample there are 55,000 to 65,000 clones; just under 95% appear just once. The ten largest clonotypes hold 15% to 20% of the sample.

Study-wide conclusions, independent of this receptor: Among all compared groups, most of the three human donors had the lowest clonal inequality scores. On average, humans had more CDR3 deletions and insertions than mice, indicating greater exonuclease and TdT activity. The largest TCR beta repertoire, 1.5 million to 2 million clonotypes, was estimated by iCHAO1 for humans, a finding likely attributable to selection by multiple MHC II molecules. Repertoire diversity was not regarded as directly comparable between humans and mice because human T cells were selected on several MHC II alleles.

The sequence joins TRBV11-3 to TRBJ2-7; the junction holds 8 bases that match TRBD1. This TCR was recovered from a person aged 55 to 69 in good health. The specimen was naive CD4+ T cells from blood. This specimen's cell subset or site label, interpreted: CD45RO-negative CD62L-positive naive CD4 T cells. The sequenced DNA is TGTGCCAGCAGGTCAGGGACAGGTTCCTACGAGCAGTACTTC. It specifies CASRSGTGSYEQYF. Outside the CDR3, residues come from the reference TRBV11-3 and TRBJ2-7 proteins, so the full variable domain is: EAGVVQSPRYKIIEKKQPVAFWCNPISGHNTLYWYLQNLGQGPELLIRYENEEAVDDSQLPKDRFSAERLKGVDSTLKIQPAELGDSAVYLCASRSGTGSYEQYFGPGTRLTVT.